These T cell receptor beta chains were read from a single sample in a study of cytomegalovirus exposure and HLA in healthy donors. Sequencing used immunoSEQ multiplex PCR; TCRdb keeps in-frame clones, though not all of them. The table has over 150,000 clones, roughly 81% seen once. Sequencing was carried out using PBMCs. The receptors were sampled from a girl aged 10 to 17 in good health and CMV-seropositive. Both conserved end residues are part of each CDR3. The D gene is left open where the match is weak. The size of a clone is reported for some rows only, either as once, few or many, or as a class for expanded clones.

size	V	J	D	DNA	CDR3
-	TRBV19	TRBJ1-2	TRBD1	TGTGCCAGTACTCCCGGGACAGGGTACTATGGCTACACCTTC	CASTPGTGYYGYTF
-	TRBV15	TRBJ2-7	TRBD2	TGTGCCACCTCAGTGGCTAGCGGGGGCGAGCAGTACTTC	CATSVASGGEQYF
-	TRBV10-2	TRBJ2-3	TRBD1	TGCGCCAGCAGAACTATCGACAGGGGAAAAACAGATACGCAGTATTTT	CASRTIDRGKTDTQYF
-	TRBV2	TRBJ1-1	-	TGTGCCAGCAGCGTTAGGGACAACTTGAACACTGAAGCTTTCTTT	CASSVRDNLNTEAFF
-	TRBV5-4	TRBJ2-7	-	TGTGCCAGCAGCCTCCGTGGGCTAGGGAGCTCCTACGAGCAGTACTTC	CASSLRGLGSSYEQYF
-	TRBV4-1	TRBJ2-7	TRBD2	TGCGCCAGCAGCCAAGATCAGGTAGCGGGGGGCCCTACCTCCTACGAGCAGTACTTC	CASSQDQVAGGPTSYEQYF
-	TRBV9	TRBJ1-4	-	TGTGCCAGCAGCGTAGGTTGGGGCCCTAATGAAAAACTGTTTTTT	CASSVGWGPNEKLFF
once	TRBV7-9	TRBJ1-1	-	TGTGCCAGCAGCTTAGATGGCAGAGGAATGGAGTACACTGAAGCTTTCTTT	CASSLDGRGMEYTEAFF
-	TRBV7-9	TRBJ1-1	-	TGTGCCAGCAGCTTAGGGGCGGGGGCGGGCACTGAAGCTTTCTTT	CASSLGAGAGTEAFF
-	TRBV16	TRBJ1-4	-	TGTGCCAGCAGCCCCATGGCTGGGACTACAACTAATGAAAAACTGTTTTTT	CASSPMAGTTTNEKLFF
once	TRBV5-6	TRBJ1-1	-	TGTGCCAGCAGCTGGGGCCTGAACACTGAAGCTTTCTTT	CASSWGLNTEAFF
-	TRBV7-3	TRBJ1-1	-	TGTGCCAGCAGCTCATTCGGAGTAACTGAAGCTTTCTTT	CASSSFGVTEAFF
-	TRBV6-6	TRBJ2-6	-	TGTGCCAGCAGCCCGGGTTTATCTGGGGCCAACGTCCTGACTTTC	CASSPGLSGANVLTF
-	TRBV5-1	TRBJ1-1	TRBD1	TGCGCCAGCAGCAGGGACAGGGGGGACACTGAAGCTTTCTTT	CASSRDRGDTEAFF
-	TRBV18	TRBJ2-4	-	TGTGCCAGCTCGGAAGAAACAGGGCCCCTAGCCAAAAACATTCAGTACTTC	CASSEETGPLAKNIQYF
-	TRBV4-2	TRBJ2-5	TRBD2	TGTGCCAGCAGCCAACTAGCGGGGGGTCTGGGAGAGACCCAGTACTTC	CASSQLAGGLGETQYF
few	TRBV19	TRBJ2-6	-	TGTGCCAGTAGTACTGTAAAGCACTCTGGGGCCAACGTCCTGACTTTC	CASSTVKHSGANVLTF
-	TRBV5-1	TRBJ2-3	TRBD2	TGCGCCAGCAGCTTCAGCGGGGCCGCAGATACGCAGTATTTT	CASSFSGAADTQYF
-	TRBV28	TRBJ1-2	TRBD1	TGTGCCAGCAGTACAGGGGTGGGGTATGGCTACACCTTC	CASSTGVGYGYTF
-	TRBV9	TRBJ1-2	-	TGTGCCAGCAGCGTCTACAGCTATGGCTACACCTTC	CASSVYSYGYTF
-	TRBV27	TRBJ1-1	-	TGTGCCAGCAGTCCCGTGGACAGGAACACTGAAGCTTTCTTT	CASSPVDRNTEAFF
-	TRBV27	TRBJ2-7	-	TGTGCCAGCAGTTTCTCAGGGTCTCAGATCGTCGAGCAGTACTTC	CASSFSGSQIVEQYF
-	TRBV29-1	TRBJ2-7	TRBD1	TGCAGCGTTGGAGACAGGGGTGCTTCCTACGAGCAGTACTTC	CSVGDRGASYEQYF
-	TRBV5-1	TRBJ1-1	TRBD1	TGCGCCAGCAGCCGCCCGACAGGGAGAAACACTGAAGCTTTCTTT	CASSRPTGRNTEAFF
-	TRBV5-1	TRBJ1-1	TRBD1	TGCGCCAGCAGCCTGAGTAACAGGGGGCTGAGGACTGAAGCTTTCTTT	CASSLSNRGLRTEAFF
-	TRBV5-6	TRBJ1-2	-	TGTGCCTGCAGTCCCACCGGCAGGGAAGCAAGTGGCTACACCTTC	CACSPTGREASGYTF
-	TRBV4-1	TRBJ1-2	-	TGCGCCAGCAGCCGAGACAGGAACTATGGCTACACCTTC	CASSRDRNYGYTF
-	TRBV29-1	TRBJ2-1	TRBD2	TGCAGCGCCGTTACCGAGCGGGGGGTTAAAGATGAGCAGTTCTTC	CSAVTERGVKDEQFF
-	TRBV27	TRBJ1-1	-	TGTGCCAGCAGTTTATCAGGGGCCTCTCCTCTGGGGACTGAAGCTTTCTTT	CASSLSGASPLGTEAFF
-	TRBV5-1	TRBJ2-7	TRBD1	TGCGCCAGCAGCCTCGAGGGGACAGGATCCCACGAGCAGTACTTC	CASSLEGTGSHEQYF
-	TRBV7-9	TRBJ1-1	TRBD1	TGTGCCAGCAGCATTAATATGGCGCAGGGGGTGAATGAAGCTTTCTTT	CASSINMAQGVNEAFF
-	TRBV7-2	TRBJ1-4	-	TGTGCCAGCAGCAAAACAGCCGCAACTAATGAAAAACTGTTTTTT	CASSKTAATNEKLFF
-	TRBV4-1	TRBJ1-2	-	TGCGCCAGCAGCCAAGATCAGCTGGAGGCAGCTAACTATGGCTACACCTTC	CASSQDQLEAANYGYTF
-	TRBV27	TRBJ2-7	-	TGTGCCAGCAGTCCATCCGGGACACCAGCCTACGAGCAGTACTTC	CASSPSGTPAYEQYF
once	TRBV6-6	TRBJ1-2	TRBD1	TGTGCCAGCAGCCACACTGGCACAGGGGATGGCTACACCTTC	CASSHTGTGDGYTF